This is a list of T cell receptor beta chains from one sample in a study of blood T cell repertoires in COVID-19. The repertoire was sequenced with immunoSEQ multiplex PCR; TCRdb's copy has only in-frame clones and lacks some. This sample carries under 200,000 clones, more than 90% of them seen once, and the ten largest clones take 0.53%. The sample taken for sequencing was peripheral blood. All receptors derive from a man aged 45 to 65 with acute or convalescent COVID-19. CDR3s include the opening cysteine and the closing phenylalanine or tryptophan. Fields, in order: J gene, clone size, D gene, CDR3 length, V gene, CDR3 DNA, CDR3 protein. D genes are given only for firm matches. Size values are once, few and many counts, or a class for expanded clones, and some rows have none.

TRBJ2-5,once,TRBD2,15,TRBV5-6,TGTGCCAGCAGCGGACTAGCGGGCCCCCCGGAGACCCAGTACTTC,CASSGLAGPPETQYF
TRBJ1-4,-,TRBD1,13,TRBV2,TGTGCTATGGGACAGGGCGTACGTGAAAAACTGTTTTTT,CAMGQGVREKLFF
TRBJ1-1,once,-,12,TRBV6-6,TGTGCCAGCAGGGGGGGGAACACTGAAGCTTTCTTT,CASRGGNTEAFF
TRBJ2-1,-,TRBD1,15,TRBV7-6,TGTGCCAGCAGCTTACGGGGACAGGCCCTCGGTGAGCAGTTCTTC,CASSLRGQALGEQFF
TRBJ1-5,-,TRBD1,14,TRBV6-5,TGTGCCAGCGTGGATGGACAGGGTAGGCATCTTTGGCATTTT,CASVDGQGRHLWHF
TRBJ1-4,-,TRBD1,17,TRBV11-2,TGTGCCAGCAGCTTGAGGGCCGGCGACAGGGCTAATGAAAAACTGTTTTTT,CASSLRAGDRANEKLFF
TRBJ1-1,-,-,13,TRBV15,TGTGCCACCAGCAGTCAGGTGAACACTGAAGCTTTCTTT,CATSSQVNTEAFF
TRBJ2-1,-,-,15,TRBV14,TGTGCCAGCAGCCAAGATTCAGGGAAGTACAATGAGCAGTTCTTC,CASSQDSGKYNEQFF
TRBJ2-1,-,TRBD1,13,TRBV7-9,TGTGCCAGCAGCCAGAACAGGGGTAATGAGCAGTTCTTC,CASSQNRGNEQFF
TRBJ1-6,-,TRBD1,14,TRBV2,TGTGCCAGCAGCCTGGACAGGGTTGACTCACCCCTCCACTTT,CASSLDRVDSPLHF
TRBJ2-4,-,TRBD2,19,TRBV5-1,TGCGCCAGCAGTCCCGGCGATAGCGGGAGGGTGAAGGCCAAAAACATTCAGTACTTC,CASSPGDSGRVKAKNIQYF
TRBJ1-5,-,-,15,TRBV6-2/TRBV6-3,TGTGCCAGCATCCCTACCGGGGGTTTCAATCAGCCCCAGCATTTT,CASIPTGGFNQPQHF
TRBJ2-1,-,-,15,TRBV6-5,TGTGCCAGCAGGGCCCGGGACGGGAGTTGGAATGAGCAGTTCTTC,CASRARDGSWNEQFF
TRBJ2-1,few,TRBD1,15,TRBV7-9,TGTGCCAGCACCTTGATGGGACAGGGGGAGAGTGAGCAGTTCTTC,CASTLMGQGESEQFF
TRBJ2-5,-,TRBD2,15,TRBV7-2,TGTGCCAGCAGCTCAGGCGGGGGGCCCCAAGAGACCCAGTACTTC,CASSSGGGPQETQYF
TRBJ1-1,-,TRBD1,17,TRBV28,TGTGCCAGCAGCCTACCTCGGACAGGCGACCTGAACACTGAAGCTTTCTTT,CASSLPRTGDLNTEAFF
TRBJ1-4,-,-,15,TRBV9,TGTGCCAGCAGCGTAGGTCTGGCGGCAAATGAAAAACTGTTTTTT,CASSVGLAANEKLFF
TRBJ1-6,-,TRBD1,15,TRBV6-5,TGTGCCAGCAGACCGCCCAGACAGGGAAATTCACCCCTCCACTTT,CASRPPRQGNSPLHF
TRBJ2-1,-,TRBD2,14,TRBV7-9,TGTGCCAGCAGCTTTGCGGGGGGGCTCAATGAGCAGTTCTTC,CASSFAGGLNEQFF
TRBJ2-1,-,-,14,TRBV10-3,TGTGCCATCAGGGGGGGACCAGCCCTGCATGAGCAGTTCTTC,CAIRGGPALHEQFF
TRBJ1-6,-,-,14,TRBV27,TGTGCCAGCAGCCTCAGGGTTGGTGGTTCACCCCTCCACTTT,CASSLRVGGSPLHF
TRBJ2-1,-,TRBD1,13,TRBV7-9,TGTGCCAGCAGCCAAACAGGGGGCTCTGAGCAGTTCTTC,CASSQTGGSEQFF
TRBJ1-6,-,TRBD1,16,TRBV30,TGTGCCTGGAGTGTCTCAAGGACAGGGGGAAGTTCACCCCTCCACTTT,CAWSVSRTGGSSPLHF
TRBJ2-2,-,-,14,TRBV9,TGTGCCAGCAGCGTAGTAGGGGTGGTCGGGGAGCTGTTTTTT,CASSVVGVVGELFF
TRBJ2-1,-,TRBD1,16,TRBV7-9,TGTGCCAGCAGCCCCACTCCAGGGACAGCCTACAATGAGCAGTTCTTC,CASSPTPGTAYNEQFF
TRBJ2-1,-,TRBD2,18,TRBV11-2,TGTGCCAGCAGCACCCGACGCGCTAGCGGGGGGGCCTACAATGAGCAGTTCTTC,CASSTRRASGGAYNEQFF
TRBJ2-4,once,-,13,TRBV29-1,TGCAGCGTTGTCTCCTCCTGGCGGCACATTCAGTACTTC,CSVVSSWRHIQYF
TRBJ1-2,-,-,13,TRBV6-5,TGTGCCACACAGGGCTACGTTCTTTATGGCTACACCTTC,CATQGYVLYGYTF
TRBJ2-7,-,TRBD2,15,TRBV30,TGTGCCTGGAGTGAGGCACTAGCGGCCTCCTACGAGCAGTACTTC,CAWSEALAASYEQYF
TRBJ2-7,-,-,13,TRBV2,TGTGCCAGCAGTGAAGCGGCGGCCTACGAGCAGTACTTC,CASSEAAAYEQYF
TRBJ2-5,-,-,10,TRBV29-1,TGCAGCGCGTATCAAGAGACCCAGTACTTC,CSAYQETQYF
TRBJ1-1,-,-,13,TRBV10-3,TGTGCCATCAGTCAAACAGCGAACACTGAAGCTTTCTTT,CAISQTANTEAFF
TRBJ2-7,-,TRBD2,15,TRBV4-2,TGTGCCAGCAGCCCATCTAGCGGGGATCACGGCGAGCAGTACTTC,CASSPSSGDHGEQYF
TRBJ2-2,-,-,12,TRBV6-6,TGTGCCAGCAGCTTAGTGAACGGGGAGCTGTTTTTT,CASSLVNGELFF
TRBJ1-4,-,TRBD1,14,TRBV5-4,TGTGCCAGCAGCTTGGGGACAGGGGGAGAAAAACTGTTTTTT,CASSLGTGGEKLFF
TRBJ2-7,-,TRBD2,13,TRBV24-1,TGTGCCACCGGAGCGGGAGCGAGCTTGGAGCAGTACTTC,CATGAGASLEQYF
TRBJ1-1,-,-,12,TRBV6-6,TGTGCCAGCAGTGGGGAGGTACCCGAAGCTTTCTTT,CASSGEVPEAFF
TRBJ1-6,-,-,15,TRBV7-8,TGTGCCAGCAGCTTACCTAGCACAGGGTCTTCACCCCTCCACTTT,CASSLPSTGSSPLHF
TRBJ2-7,-,TRBD1,12,TRBV19,TGTGCCAGTAGCGACAGGGGCTACGAGCAGTACTTC,CASSDRGYEQYF
TRBJ1-3,-,TRBD1,15,TRBV9,TGTGCCAGCAGCCCACGACAGGGCTCTGGAAACACCATATATTTT,CASSPRQGSGNTIYF
TRBJ1-5,-,TRBD1,16,TRBV11-2,TGTGCCAGCAGCCTAAACGGACAGGTTAGCAATCAGCCCCAGCATTTT,CASSLNGQVSNQPQHF
TRBJ1-1,-,-,13,TRBV2,TGTGCCAGCAGTGCGGAGGGTGACACTGAAGCTTTCTTT,CASSAEGDTEAFF
TRBJ2-7,once,TRBD1,14,TRBV28,TGTGCCAGCAGCCAGCTGGGACAGCCTAATGAGCAGTACTTC,CASSQLGQPNEQYF
TRBJ2-3,once,-,14,TRBV2,TGTGCCAGCCTCCTAGGAGCGACGGCAGATACGCAGTATTTT,CASLLGATADTQYF
TRBJ2-5,-,-,15,TRBV19,TGTGCCAGTAGTATGAGCGTTCCGGAGGGGGAGACCCAGTACTTC,CASSMSVPEGETQYF
TRBJ2-7,once,TRBD2,18,TRBV18,TGTGCCAGCTCACCTTTGGCTAGCGGGAGGTCCCCAACCTACGAGCAGTACTTC,CASSPLASGRSPTYEQYF
TRBJ2-6,-,-,16,TRBV18,TGTGCCAGCTCACCGAGGCCGCACTCTGGGGCCAACGTCCTGACTTTC,CASSPRPHSGANVLTF
TRBJ2-7,-,-,14,TRBV21-1,TGTGCCAGCAGCAAAGGGGAGCGGGGGCACGAGCAGTACTTC,CASSKGERGHEQYF
TRBJ2-3,-,TRBD2,14,TRBV5-1,TGCGCCAGCAGCTCCCAGCGGGGGACAGATACGCAGTATTTT,CASSSQRGTDTQYF
TRBJ2-1,-,-,13,TRBV10-1,TGCGCCAGCAGTAAGAGCGGAGTCGATGAGCAGTTCTTC,CASSKSGVDEQFF